These 3 T cell receptor beta chains were sequenced from one sample in a study of Ad26.COV2.S vaccination and SARS-CoV-2 variants. TCRdb's copy holds only in-frame clones and misses some; the assay was immunoSEQ multiplex PCR. The sample includes fewer than 55,000 clones, approximately 80% of them seen just once. The specimen was peripheral blood, collected after recovery from COVID-19. Source of these receptors: a human donor who had recovered from COVID-19.

The CDR3, as DNA: TGCGCCAGCAGCCAACCCCCCGGGACGCACCCGGGGGACACTGAAGCTTTCTTT. Its translation: CASSQPPGTHPGDTEAFF. The V and J genes are TRBV4-1 and TRBJ1-1; weak D call: TRBD1 (5 bases). The CDR3 totals 18 residues. Trimming left V 2 bases short and J 3 bases short, with 22 bases between. Per the germline V gene, CDR1 is MGHRA and CDR2 is YSYEKL.

The chain carries TRBV21-1 and TRBJ2-3; the table's TRBD2 call for D was not verified on the DNA. TRBV21-1 is a pseudogene. The CDR3 length is 16 residues. CDR3 in amino acids: CASKKWTSGRTDTQYF. In DNA form, the CDR3 reads TGTGCCAGCAAAAAATGGACTAGCGGGCGCACAGATACGCAGTATTTT.

The chain couples TRBV21-1 to TRBJ2-1; TRBD2 is the table's D call and was not checked against the DNA. TRBV21-1 is a pseudogene segment. This CDR3 comprises 18 residues. The CDR3 spells CASSAPLLAGGPRNEQFF. As DNA, the CDR3 is TGTGCCAGCAGCGCACCTCTCCTAGCGGGAGGGCCTCGGAATGAGCAGTTCTTC.